These 22 T cell receptor beta chains were all obtained from the same sample, sequenced in a study of regulatory T cells in long-lasting Graves disease. Time point defined: newly diagnosed GD, antithyroid drugs for less than 3 months. RNA from PBMCs was the source of the TCR library. The TCR beta library used iRepertoire HTBI primers with Arm-PCR amplification of CDR3. MiXCR was run by TCRdb on the multiplex PCR reads, yielding one entry per CDR3 protein. This table has about 460,000 distinct CDR3 sequences, around 13% appearing once. The sample was also reused in another study, on T cells in Graves' hyperthyroidism and ophthalmopathy.

The sequences come from peripheral blood mononuclear cells (PBMCs), collected at new diagnosis, from a patient treated with antithyroid drugs. These receptor sequences come from a woman aged 45 to 65 with Graves disease.

This clonotype came up many times. This chain joins TRBV6-1 and TRBJ2-4; D not certain. The CDR3 is 13 residues long. V was cut by 6 bases and J by 3 bases, with 9 bases left in between. From germline, CDR1 is MNHNS and CDR2 SASEGT. As DNA, the CDR3 is TGTGCCAGCAGGGGAATGAGCAAAAACATTCAGTACTTC. This codes for CASRGMSKNIQYF.

This clonotype came up many times. The chain joins TRBV5-1 to TRBJ1-4; D is uncertain. Per germline, CDR1 SGHRS and CDR2 YFSETQ. This CDR3 is built from 13 residues. V lost 0 bases and J lost 8, with 8 bases in between. DNA for the CDR3: TGCGCCAGCAGCTTGGGGGCCAAAGAAAAACTGTTTTTT. Translating gives CASSLGAKEKLFF.

At least ten counts were recorded for this clonotype. V is TRBV13 and J is TRBJ2-7; TRBD2 might be the D (5 bases). Looked up from germline, CDR1 is PRHDT and CDR2 is FYEKMQ (reference sequence). V was cut by 4 bases and J by 4 bases, with 11 bases left in between. The CDR3 is 13 residues long. This CDR3 is CASSSGRTYEQYF. In DNA, the CDR3 is TGTGCCAGCAGCTCCGGTCGGACTTACGAGCAGTACTTC.

This clonotype was observed at least ten times. The V gene is TRBV11-1, the J gene TRBJ2-3; 11 nucleotides line up with TRBD2. This CDR3 is built from 20 residues. The germline gives CDR1 SGHAT, CDR2 FQDESV (reference sequence). Unmatched junction bases numbered 12, after V lost 1 base and J lost 0 bases. CDR3 coding DNA: TGTGCCAGCAGCTTAGGTGTAGCGGGAGGGCCCGAGGTTAGCACAGATACGCAGTATTTT. It is translated as CASSLGVAGGPEVSTDTQYF.

The V call is TRBV11-2, the J call TRBJ2-3; 15 positions match TRBD2. The CDR3 sequence is 18 residues long. Germline loops: CDR1 SGHAT, CDR2 FQNNGV. V was pared by 3 bases and J by 0 bases, with 4 bases of the junction left unmatched. This CDR3 is CASSLRTSGRGSTDTQYF. CDR3 nucleotide sequence: TGTGCCAGCAGCTTGCGGACTAGCGGGAGGGGAAGCACAGATACGCAGTATTTT.

This clonotype showed up just once. The V gene is TRBV9, the J gene TRBJ2-7; D remains ambiguous. Trimming left V 0 bases short and J 4 bases short, with 8 bases between. CDR3 length equals 13 residues. Germline V gene data show CDR1 as SGDLS and CDR2 as YYNGEE. CDR3 region: CASSVAGKYEQYF. The CDR3 DNA follows: TGTGCCAGCAGCGTAGCTGGCAAGTACGAGCAGTACTTC.

With regard to this clonotype: Its ends do not fully match the called genes, so a read error is possible. The genes are TRBV10-1 and TRBJ2-5; a weak D match, TRBD1 (5 bases). The CDR3 loop spans 13 amino acids. Germline V CDR1 and CDR2: WNHNN, SYGVQD (reference sequence). CDR3 protein: CASSPTVQEAQYF. Written as DNA, the CDR3 is TGCGCCAGCAGCCCGACAGTTCAAGAGGCCCAGTACTTC.

This clonotype has ten or more counts. The chain joins TRBV12-3 or TRBV12-4 to TRBJ1-5; D unclear. V lost 8 bases and J lost 4, with 12 bases in between. This CDR3 spans 13 amino acids. The CDR3 sequence: CASCRRTNQPQHF. For the CDR3, the DNA is TGTGCCAGCTGCCGACGGACGAATCAGCCCCAGCATTTT.

The sample holds a few counts of this clonotype. The gene calls are TRBV12-3 or TRBV12-4 and TRBJ2-1; perhaps TRBD1 as D (5 bases). The CDR3 covers 13 residues. Trimming stripped 4 bases from V and 3 bases from J, with 7 bases between. As DNA, the CDR3 is TGTGCCAGCAGTTCGGACAACTACAATGAGCAGTTCTTC. It specifies CASSSDNYNEQFF.

The CDR3 nucleotides are TGTGCCAGCAGCGATAGGGGGAGGAGCACAGATACGCAGTATTTT. Protein: CASSDRGRSTDTQYF. The chain is built from TRBV13 and TRBJ2-3, with D perhaps being TRBD1 or TRBD2 (6 bases each). V lost 5 bases to trimming and J lost 0 bases, with 12 bases between them. The CDR3 length is 15 residues. Germline assignment: CDR1 PRHDT and CDR2 FYEKMQ (reference sequence).

This clonotype was seen a handful of times. CDR3 coding DNA: TGTGCCAGCTCACCATTGTCTCCGCAGGGGGCCGGAAACACTGAAGCTTTCTTT. Its translation: CASSPLSPQGAGNTEAFF. V and J are TRBV18 and TRBJ1-1; 8 nucleotides line up with TRBD1. The CDR3 is made up of 18 amino acids. Germline values: CDR1 KGHSH, CDR2 LQKENI. J lost 2 bases, V lost 2 bases, and 13 bases had no gene match.

This clonotype came up many times. V is TRBV7-8 and J is TRBJ2-3, with 7 bases matching TRBD1. The CDR3 loop spans 15 amino acids. V was pared by 5 bases and J by 3 bases, with 8 bases of the junction left unmatched. Germline CDR1 SGHVS, CDR2 FQNEAQ. CDR3 residues: CASSPTGVRTDTQYF. CDR3 DNA sequence: TGTGCCAGCAGCCCAACAGGGGTTAGAACAGATACGCAGTATTTT.

This clonotype was recorded many times. The rearrangement joins TRBV27 to TRBJ2-2; 7 nucleotides align to TRBD1. V was pared by 4 bases and J by 2 bases, with 4 bases of the junction left unmatched. The CDR3 totals 15 residues. Germline V gene data show CDR1 as MNHEY and CDR2 as SMNVEV (reference sequence). The CDR3 spells CASSSTGSNTGELFF. The DNA of the CDR3 is TGTGCCAGCAGTTCGACAGGGTCTAACACCGGGGAGCTGTTTTTT.

This clonotype was picked up many times. J is TRBJ1-5 and V is TRBV27, with D uncertain. Per the germline V gene, CDR1 is MNHEY and CDR2 is SMNVEV (reference sequence). V shed 3 bases and J shed 6 bases, with 12 bases lying between them. CDR3 size: 14 residues. The CDR3 sequence is CASSLVGGGQPQHF. The CDR3 DNA sequence: TGTGCCAGCAGTTTGGTGGGAGGAGGTCAGCCCCAGCATTTT.

This clonotype was picked up many times. The chain has TRBV28 and TRBJ2-7, with D possibly matching TRBD1 (6 bases). Trimming took 3 bases from V and 1 from J, leaving 10 bases between them. There are 14 residues in the CDR3. Per germline, CDR1 MDHEN and CDR2 SYDVKM. The CDR3 nucleotides read TGTGCCAGCAGTTTTGGGGGCCGGTCCTACGAGCAGTACTTC. It specifies CASSFGGRSYEQYF.

This clonotype has ten or more counts. The chain has TRBV11-2 and TRBJ2-1, with 12 bases that match TRBD1. Trimming took 4 bases from V and 8 from J; bases not matched to a gene: 9. The germline gives CDR1 SGHAT, CDR2 FQNNGV. CDR3 size: 16 residues. The CDR3 spells CASSSLPGQGAHEQFF. The DNA of the CDR3 is TGTGCCAGCAGCTCCCTCCCGGGACAGGGGGCCCATGAGCAGTTCTTC.

The chain combines TRBV10-3 with TRBJ1-6, with D unclear. Germline CDR1 ENHRY, CDR2 SYGVKD. V gave up 4 bases and J gave up 9 bases, with 10 bases separating them. This CDR3 has 13 residues. In DNA form, the CDR3 reads TGTGCCATCAGTGGTAGAGGGAGTTCACCCCTCCACTTT. It specifies CAISGRGSSPLHF.

This clonotype showed up many times. V gene TRBV5-1 combines with J gene TRBJ1-2; 7 bases line up with TRBD1. V shed 0 bases, J shed 6 bases, and the junction held 8 bases outside the gene matches. In germline, CDR1 is SGHRS, CDR2 YFSETQ. The CDR3 has 15 residues. The CDR3 DNA sequence: TGCGCCAGCAGCTTGGCTAGGGGGCGAAGTGATGGCTACACCTTC. This encodes CASSLARGRSDGYTF. The whole variable domain, filled in from reference TRBV5-1 and TRBJ1-2, reads KAGVTQTPRYLIKTRGQQVTLSCSPISGHRSVSWYQQTPGQGLQFLFEYFSETQRNKGNFPGRFSGRQFSNSRSEMNVSTLELGDSALYLCASSLARGRSDGYTFGSGTRLTVV.

This clonotype was counted at least ten times. The rearrangement links TRBV28 to TRBJ1-1; D is unclear. The CDR3 covers 15 residues. Per germline, CDR1 MDHEN and CDR2 SYDVKM. Deletions cut 2 bases from V and 0 bases from J, with 10 bases between. CDR3 region: CASSLLQRVNTEAFF. The CDR3 coding sequence is TGTGCCAGCAGTTTACTACAGAGAGTGAACACTGAAGCTTTCTTT. The variable domain in full, completed from reference TRBV28 and TRBJ1-1, reads DVKVTQSSRYLVKRTGEKVFLECVQDMDHENMFWYRQDPGLGLRLIYFSYDVKMKEKGDIPEGYSVSREKKERFSLILESASTNQTSMYLCASSLLQRVNTEAFFGQGTRLTVV.

This clonotype was detected many times. This chain links TRBV5-1 with TRBJ1-6; TRBD1 agrees at 7 bases. The CDR3 loop spans 14 amino acids. The V gene end was trimmed by 4 bases and the J gene end by 10 bases; junction bases not matched to a gene: 8. Germline CDR1 and CDR2: SGHRS and YFSETQ. The CDR3 nucleotides are TGCGCCAGCAGCGAACAGGGGTTGGCATCACCCCTCCACTTT. Protein sequence: CASSEQGLASPLHF.

This clonotype was observed a few times. This chain links TRBV19 with TRBJ2-7, with a tentative D call TRBD2 (5 bases). The CDR3 has 12 residues. Trimming shortened V by 6 bases and J by 4 bases, and 10 bases separated the two germline ends. Per the germline V gene, CDR1 is LNHDA and CDR2 is SQIVND (reference sequence). CDR3 protein: CASSNSGYEQYF. The CDR3 region has the DNA TGTGCCAGTAGCAACTCGGGATACGAGCAGTACTTC.

This clonotype was picked up many times. V gene TRBV6-1 combines with J gene TRBJ2-5, with 7 bases aligning to TRBD1. Germline V lookup: CDR1 MNHNS, CDR2 SASEGT. The CDR3 spans 15 residues. With V trimmed by 6 bases and J by 5 bases, 12 bases remained unmatched. The CDR3 is CASSPDRVRWETQYF. The CDR3 DNA follows: TGTGCCAGCAGCCCCGACAGGGTGAGGTGGGAGACCCAGTACTTC.